The next 23 T cell receptor beta chains were all read from a single sample in a study of blood T cell repertoires in COVID-19. Data came from immunoSEQ multiplex PCR; TCRdb stores just in-frame clones and leaves some out. The sample shows under 200,000 clones, 80% to 85% of them seen only once. The material sequenced was peripheral blood. These receptors were taken from a man between 18 and 35 years old with active or convalescent COVID-19.

The V call is TRBV6-2 or TRBV6-3, the J call TRBJ2-1; the match to TRBD2 covers 13 bases. Unmatched junction bases numbered 5, after V lost 5 bases and J lost 4 bases. The CDR3 runs 16 residues. CDR1 is MNHEY, CDR2 SVGEGT, per germline. The CDR3 nucleotides read TGTGCCAGCAGTCGCCGACTAGCGGGAGGATACAATGAGCAGTTCTTC. Amino acid sequence: CASSRRLAGGYNEQFF.

This clone was found once. The chain links TRBV18 to TRBJ1-4; D possibly corresponds to TRBD1 (6 bases). Trimming removed 5 bases from V and 3 bases from J, with 13 bases in between. Looked up from germline, CDR1 is KGHSH and CDR2 is LQKENI. CDR3 length equals 15 residues. Here the CDR3 reads CASSSQGIANEKLFF. CDR3 nucleotides: TGTGCCAGCTCATCCCAGGGGATAGCTAATGAAAAACTGTTTTTT.

The chain employs TRBV27 and TRBJ1-6; the match to TRBD1 covers 8 bases. The CDR3 has 15 residues. The germline V gene encodes CDR1 MNHEY and CDR2 SMNVEV (reference sequence). Losses at the gene ends were 1 base for V and 9 bases for J; bases not matched to a gene: 5. In nucleotides, the CDR3 is TGTGCCAGCAGTTTATTGCGACAGGGGAGTTCACCCCTCCACTTT. Amino acids: CASSLLRQGSSPLHF.

The chain couples TRBV11-3 to TRBJ1-6; D remains ambiguous. CDR1 and CDR2 from the germline V gene are SGHNT and YENEEA. V was clipped by 0 bases and J by 10 bases, with 7 bases between them. The length of the CDR3 is 13 residues. The CDR3 is CASSLDQYSPLHF. As DNA, the CDR3 is TGTGCCAGCAGCTTAGATCAGTACTCACCCCTCCACTTT.

The chain links TRBV5-1 to TRBJ2-5, with D possibly TRBD1 on 6 matching bases. Trimming shortened V by 4 bases and J by 5 bases, and 15 bases separated the two germline ends. This CDR3 has 14 residues. Germline assignment: CDR1 SGHRS and CDR2 YFSETQ. CDR3 DNA: TGCGCCAGCAGCCACATCAGGGGTTCGGAGACCCAGTACTTC. It codes for CASSHIRGSETQYF.

The chain employs TRBV6-5 and TRBJ2-5; no clear D. V was pared by 2 bases and J by 5 bases, with 15 bases between. The CDR3 has 15 residues. Germline V gene lookup returns CDR1 MNHEY and CDR2 SVGAGI. The DNA of the CDR3 is TGTGCCAGCAGTTACGGGTTCGGGTATGGGGAGACCCAGTACTTC. It specifies CASSYGFGYGETQYF.

The chain has TRBV5-1 and TRBJ1-2; D call uncertain. This CDR3 spans 13 amino acids. Germline lookup yields CDR1 SGHRS and CDR2 YFSETQ. The V gene lost 5 bases and the J gene lost 2 bases, with 10 bases spanning the gap. CDR3 protein: CASRSSPNYGYTF. DNA for the CDR3: TGCGCCAGCAGATCCTCCCCCAACTATGGCTACACCTTC.

The rearrangement uses TRBV19 and TRBJ1-2, with a weak D call TRBD1 (5 bases). V lost 1 base, J lost 7 bases, and 16 bases lay in between. There are 15 residues in the CDR3. The germline CDR1 and CDR2 sequences are LNHDA and SQIVND (reference sequence). The CDR3 DNA reads TGTGCCAGTAGTATAGGGCGGGACTTGAGTGGTGGCTACACCTTC. Translation gives CASSIGRDLSGGYTF. The whole variable domain, remainder taken from reference TRBV19 and TRBJ1-2, is DGGITQSPKYLFRKEGQNVTLSCEQNLNHDAMYWYRQDPGQGLRLIYYSQIVNDFQKGDIAEGYSVSREKKESFPLTVTSAQKNPTAFYLCASSIGRDLSGGYTFGSGTRLTVV.

V gene TRBV18 combines with J gene TRBJ1-1; TRBD1 agrees at 8 bases. Trimming at V came to 4 bases and at J to 3 bases, leaving 4 bases not matched to a gene. Germline V gene lookup returns CDR1 KGHSH and CDR2 LQKENI. The CDR3 spans 14 residues. The DNA for the CDR3 is TGTGCCAGCTCACGGACAGGGTCCGACACTGAAGCTTTCTTT. Translated, it gives CASSRTGSDTEAFF.

This chain connects TRBV18 to TRBJ2-5; D might be TRBD1 (5 bases). The CDR3 is made up of 14 amino acids. V was clipped by 3 bases and J by 3 bases, with 11 bases between them. Germline lookup yields CDR1 KGHSH and CDR2 LQKENI. CDR3 protein: CASSPPTAKETQYF. CDR3 bases: TGTGCCAGCTCACCCCCGACAGCGAAAGAGACCCAGTACTTC.

On this clone itself: The CDR3 end shows no conserved phenylalanine or tryptophan, and so a read error is likely. The DNA is left out, because the CDR3 cannot be placed on it with certainty; the CDR3 is given as TCRdb lists it. The chain employs TRBV28 and TRBJ2-7; the DNA was not used to check the table's D call, TRBD2. In germline, CDR1 is MDHEN, CDR2 SYDVKM. The CDR3 is 14 residues long, ends included. CDR3 region: CASSPRGLAGGTFL.

The chain combines TRBV3-1 (or the pseudogene TRBV3-2) with TRBJ2-4, with 7 bases matching TRBD1. The trim removed 3 bases at V and 1 base at J, leaving 12 bases unmatched. Germline assignment: CDR1 LGHDT and CDR2 YNNKEL (reference sequence). This CDR3 has 18 amino acids. CDR3 protein: CASSQDRPEQGAKNIQYF. CDR3 DNA sequence: TGTGCCAGCAGCCAGGACAGACCTGAACAGGGGGCCAAAAACATTCAGTACTTC.

CDR3 sequence reads: CASSQSKGLIINYGYTF. The CDR3 DNA sequence: TGCGCCAGCAGTCAATCCAAGGGACTCATAATCAACTATGGCTACACCTTC. The chain employs TRBV23-1 and TRBJ1-2; TRBD1 might be the D (5 bases). TRBV23-1 is placed among ORFs of uncertain function. V was shortened by 0 bases and J by 2 bases, with 16 bases between the two germline ends. CDR3 length equals 17 residues.

The gene calls are TRBV9 and TRBJ2-2; 7 bases line up with TRBD1. Germline V gene lookup returns CDR1 SGDLS and CDR2 YYNGEE. V shed 5 bases and J 4 bases; nucleotides not matched to a gene: 11. There are 16 residues in the CDR3. CDR3 coding DNA: TGTGCCAGCAGTGACCGGGCGGCAGGGGGCACCGGGGAGCTGTTTTTT. It translates to CASSDRAAGGTGELFF.

This chain links TRBV2 with TRBJ2-5; tentative D call: TRBD1 (6 bases). The CDR3 covers 13 residues. Germline values: CDR1 SNHLY, CDR2 FYNNEI. The V gene lost 6 bases and the J gene lost 5 bases, with 13 bases spanning the gap. This chain's CDR3 is CASSKQGRETQYF. In DNA, the CDR3 is TGTGCCAGCAGCAAACAGGGTAGGGAGACCCAGTACTTC.

J is TRBJ1-2 and V is TRBV7-8; possible D gene TRBD1, 6 bases. There are 14 residues in the CDR3. V was clipped by 3 bases and J by 7 bases, with 15 bases between them. In germline, CDR1 is SGHVS, CDR2 FQNEAQ. The CDR3 protein is CASSLGRGAGGYTF. The CDR3, as DNA: TGTGCCAGCAGCTTGGGCAGGGGAGCCGGTGGCTACACCTTC. The full variable domain, completed using reference TRBV7-8 and TRBJ1-2, is GAGVSQSPRYKVAKRGQDVALRCDPISGHVSLFWYQQALGQGPEFLTYFQNEAQLDKSGLPSDRFFAERPEGSVSTLKIQRTQQEDSAVYLCASSLGRGAGGYTFGSGTRLTVV.

In this sample, this clone turned up once. V gene TRBV2 combines with J gene TRBJ1-1, with D possibly being TRBD1 (5 bases). V shed 6 bases and J shed 1 base, with 9 bases lying between them. CDR1 is SNHLY, CDR2 FYNNEI, per germline. The CDR3 runs to 13 residues. Here the CDR3 reads CASRYRRNTEAFF. The CDR3 region has the DNA TGTGCCAGCAGATACAGGAGGAACACTGAAGCTTTCTTT. Variable domain in full (rest from reference TRBV2 and TRBJ1-1): EPEVTQTPSHQVTQMGQEVILRCVPISNHLYFYWYRQILGQKVEFLVSFYNNEISEKSEIFDDQFSVERPDGSNFTLKIRSTKLEDSAMYFCASRYRRNTEAFFGQGTRLTVV.

The V gene is TRBV6-5, the J gene TRBJ1-3, with TRBD1 as a possible D gene (6 bases). V was trimmed by 6 bases and J by 6 bases, leaving 15 bases between them. CDR1 is MNHEY, CDR2 SVGAGI, per germline. The CDR3 sequence is 14 residues long. The CDR3 DNA follows: TGTGCCAGCAGAACAGGGAGCTCTTCAAACACCATATATTTT. Translation gives CASRTGSSSNTIYF.

V and J are TRBV10-2 and TRBJ1-1; D may be TRBD1 (6 bases). Germline V gene data show CDR1 as WSHSY and CDR2 as SAAADI. This CDR3 has 14 residues. Deletions cut 6 bases from V and 4 bases from J, with 15 bases between. The CDR3 sequence: CASRGQTYGTEAFF. CDR3 DNA: TGCGCCAGCAGAGGACAGACTTATGGCACTGAAGCTTTCTTT.

V is TRBV7-7 and J is TRBJ2-5, with 8 nucleotides matching TRBD2. Per the germline V gene, CDR1 is SSHAT and CDR2 is FNYEAQ (reference sequence). V lost 5 bases and J lost 5; bases outside the gene matches: 10. The CDR3 spans 15 residues. DNA of the CDR3: TGTGCCAGCAGCCCACCGGGGGGGCGTGGGGAGACCCAGTACTTC. This codes for CASSPPGGRGETQYF.

J is TRBJ2-5 and V is TRBV6-2 or TRBV6-3, with TRBD1 identical over 9 bases. The CDR3 loop spans 15 amino acids. The germline gives CDR1 MNHEY, CDR2 SVGEGT. Germline trimming cut 5 bases from V and 5 bases from J; bases unmatched to any gene: 9. CDR3 in DNA: TGTGCCAGCAGTCACCCGGGACAGGGAGCTGAGACCCAGTACTTC. Protein product: CASSHPGQGAETQYF.

The chain uses TRBV5-8 and TRBJ2-3, with 14 nucleotides matching TRBD2. The CDR3 consists of 16 residues. CDR1 is SGHTS and CDR2 is YDEGEE in the germline V gene. Trimming at V came to 5 bases and at J to 9 bases, leaving 11 bases not matched to a gene. For the CDR3, the DNA is TGTGCCAGCAGTTACGGACTAGCGGGAGGTGGACGCACGCAGTATTTT. This encodes CASSYGLAGGGRTQYF.

V and J are TRBV10-3 and TRBJ1-2, with D unresolved. Germline V gene data show CDR1 as ENHRY and CDR2 as SYGVKD. V lost 2 bases, J lost 1 base, and 8 bases lay in between. The CDR3 consists of 14 residues. The CDR3, as DNA: TGTGCCATCAGTGAGAACAGCCTTAACTATGGCTACACCTTC. This encodes CAISENSLNYGYTF.